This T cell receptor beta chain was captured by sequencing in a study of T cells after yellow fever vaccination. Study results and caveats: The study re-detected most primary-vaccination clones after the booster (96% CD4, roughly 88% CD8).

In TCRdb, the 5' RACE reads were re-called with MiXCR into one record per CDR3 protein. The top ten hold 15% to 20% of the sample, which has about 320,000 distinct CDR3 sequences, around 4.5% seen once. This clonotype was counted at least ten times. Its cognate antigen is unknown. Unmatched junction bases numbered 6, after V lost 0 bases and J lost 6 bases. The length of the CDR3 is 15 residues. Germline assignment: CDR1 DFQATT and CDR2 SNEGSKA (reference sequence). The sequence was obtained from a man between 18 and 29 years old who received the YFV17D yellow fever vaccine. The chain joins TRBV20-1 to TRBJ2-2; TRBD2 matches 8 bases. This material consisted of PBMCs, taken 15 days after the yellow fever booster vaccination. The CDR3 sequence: CSARDGTRRAGELFF. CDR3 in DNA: TGCAGTGCTAGAGATGGGACTAGGAGGGCCGGGGAGCTGTTTTTT.